This TCR beta chain was identified in a study of Graves' ophthalmopathy and Graves' hyperthyroidism. Overall study context: Blood was drawn at initial diagnosis, before any treatment. Study-wide findings and caveats: Blood also harbored most expanded thyroid clonotypes above 0.001 frequency.

Ophthalmopathy was moderately-to-severely active, CAS at least 3, NOSPECS at least 4, lasting under 3 months. A diagnosis was made from clinical symptoms together with serum thyroxine, TRAb, thyroid ultrasound and orbital computed tomography. V lost 0 bases, J lost 1 base, and 3 bases lay in between. Per germline, CDR1 DFQATT and CDR2 SNEGSKA (reference sequence). This CDR3 is 12 amino acids long. This clonotype has at least ten counts. The antigen remains unidentified. The sequenced template was RNA, covering the TCR beta CDR3 region. The library came from an HTBI-primed first-round RT-PCR and a second-round multiplex PCR. TCRdb reprocessed the multiplex PCR reads via MiXCR and lists one record per CDR3 protein. The sample contains 300,000 to 400,000 distinct CDR3 sequences, 15% to 20% of which appear only once.

V is TRBV20-1 and J is TRBJ1-1, with D unclear. The receptor's source is an adult man with Graves' ophthalmopathy. The sequenced sample was peripheral blood. CDR3 sequence reads: CSARDGNTEAFF. As DNA, the CDR3 is TGCAGTGCTAGAGACGGGAACACTGAAGCTTTCTTT.